These T cell receptor beta chains were read from a single sample in a study of cytomegalovirus exposure and HLA in healthy donors. This table comes from immunoSEQ multiplex PCR, and its TCRdb copy is limited to in-frame clones, with some not included. The repertoire includes around 250,000 clones, almost 90% of them detected once, and under 0.4% sits in the top ten. The sequenced material came from PBMCs. The receptors stem from a woman aged 18-29 years in good health and CMV-seronegative. The CDR3 runs from the conserved cysteine through the conserved F or W. D genes are given only for firm matches. For some rows the clone size is stated as once, few or many, or as a class when expanded; others skip it.

V: TRBV5-1; J: TRBJ1-2; D: TRBD1; size: .; CDR3: CASSLAGTGGPSSGYTF; DNA: TGCGCCAGCAGCTTGGCAGGGACAGGGGGTCCATCGTCTGGCTACACCTTC
V: TRBV21-1; J: TRBJ1-6; D: .; size: .; CDR3: CASSKNPDRDGGSSYNSPLHF; DNA: TGTGCCAGCAGCAAAAATCCGGACAGGGATGGGGGTAGCTCCTATAATTCACCCCTCCACTTT
V: TRBV5-6; J: TRBJ2-3; D: .; size: .; CDR3: CASSLGGRPDTQYF; DNA: TGTGCCAGCAGCTTGGGGGGCCGCCCGGATACGCAGTATTTT
V: TRBV4-3; J: TRBJ2-7; D: TRBD2; size: .; CDR3: CASSQSLGTRVEQYF; DNA: TGCGCCAGCAGCCAAAGTCTAGGGACTAGAGTCGAGCAGTACTTC
V: TRBV28; J: TRBJ2-5; D: .; size: .; CDR3: CASSFPGSSQETQYF; DNA: TGTGCCAGCAGTTTTCCTGGTAGTTCACAAGAGACCCAGTACTTC
V: TRBV6-5; J: TRBJ1-2; D: TRBD1; size: once; CDR3: CASSSQQGSNYGYTF; DNA: TGTGCCAGCAGTTCCCAACAGGGGTCTAACTATGGCTACACCTTC
V: TRBV10-2; J: TRBJ2-4; D: .; size: .; CDR3: CASYGDIQYF; DNA: TGCGCCAGCTACGGTGACATTCAGTACTTC
V: TRBV30; J: TRBJ2-2; D: TRBD2; size: .; CDR3: CAWSGLAGNTGELFF; DNA: TGTGCCTGGAGTGGACTAGCGGGGAACACCGGGGAGCTGTTTTTT
V: TRBV4-1; J: TRBJ1-1; D: TRBD1; size: .; CDR3: CASSQDMRTGPWVGTEAFF; DNA: TGCGCCAGCAGCCAAGATATGCGGACAGGGCCTTGGGTCGGGACTGAAGCTTTCTTT
V: TRBV11-2; J: TRBJ2-5; D: TRBD2; size: .; CDR3: CASSLERGSPFGTQYF; DNA: TGTGCCAGCAGCCTGGAGCGGGGGTCCCCCTTCGGGACCCAGTACTTC
V: TRBV4-1; J: TRBJ1-6; D: .; size: .; CDR3: CASSHSPPQGERNSPLHF; DNA: TGCGCCAGCAGCCATTCTCCACCCCAGGGTGAAAGGAATTCACCCCTCCACTTT
V: TRBV4-1; J: TRBJ2-2; D: TRBD2; size: .; CDR3: CASSSPSGGPAGELFF; DNA: TGCGCCAGCAGCTCACCTAGCGGGGGGCCGGCCGGGGAGCTGTTTTTT
V: TRBV18; J: TRBJ1-6; D: .; size: .; CDR3: CASRPGGDNSPLHF; DNA: TGTGCCAGCCGCCCCGGGGGTGATAATTCACCCCTCCACTTT
V: TRBV5-8; J: TRBJ2-1; D: TRBD1; size: .; CDR3: CASSFDRVSAYNEQFF; DNA: TGTGCCAGCAGCTTTGACAGGGTATCCGCCTACAATGAGCAGTTCTTC
V: TRBV9; J: TRBJ1-2; D: .; size: .; CDR3: CASSVGSGSSYGYTF; DNA: TGTGCCAGCAGCGTAGGGTCAGGGTCGTCCTATGGCTACACCTTC
V: TRBV14; J: TRBJ1-2; D: .; size: .; CDR3: CASSPDARAIYGYTF; DNA: TGTGCCAGCAGCCCGGACGCGAGGGCCATTTATGGCTACACCTTC
V: TRBV5-1; J: TRBJ2-5; D: TRBD2; size: .; CDR3: CASRDQGGLETQYF; DNA: TGCGCCAGCCGGGATCAGGGAGGGTTAGAGACCCAGTACTTC
V: TRBV7-2; J: TRBJ1-4; D: .; size: .; CDR3: CASSLSNEKLFF; DNA: TGTGCCAGCAGCTTGAGTAATGAAAAACTGTTTTTT
V: TRBV28; J: TRBJ2-7; D: TRBD1; size: .; CDR3: CASSPGGHYEQYF; DNA: TGTGCCAGCAGTCCAGGGGGCCACTACGAGCAGTACTTC
V: TRBV7-6; J: TRBJ2-3; D: TRBD2; size: .; CDR3: CASSSTTSGWQYF; DNA: TGTGCCAGCAGTTCAACAACTAGCGGTTGGCAGTATTTT
V: TRBV27; J: TRBJ1-1; D: .; size: .; CDR3: CASSLMGGDAFF; DNA: TGTGCCAGCAGTTTAATGGGGGGTGACGCTTTCTTT
V: TRBV7-6; J: TRBJ1-5; D: .; size: once; CDR3: CASGARGTQPQHF; DNA: TGTGCCAGCGGGGCCAGGGGTACTCAGCCCCAGCATTTT
V: TRBV11-2; J: TRBJ1-2; D: TRBD1; size: .; CDR3: CASSLVGTGVNYGYTF; DNA: TGTGCCAGCAGCTTAGTCGGGACAGGGGTTAACTATGGCTACACCTTC
V: TRBV19; J: TRBJ2-5; D: TRBD2; size: .; CDR3: CASSGGGLQETQYF; DNA: TGTGCCAGTAGTGGGGGGGGACTTCAAGAGACCCAGTACTTC
V: TRBV28; J: TRBJ2-1; D: .; size: .; CDR3: CASSFPVNEQFF; DNA: TGTGCCAGCAGTTTCCCAGTCAATGAGCAGTTCTTC
V: TRBV2; J: TRBJ2-1; D: .; size: .; CDR3: CASTPRRGLYNEQFF; DNA: TGTGCCAGCACCCCCCGGCGGGGTCTCTACAATGAGCAGTTCTTC
V: TRBV30; J: TRBJ1-6; D: .; size: .; CDR3: CAWNQQGSPLHF; DNA: TGTGCCTGGAACCAACAGGGTTCACCCCTCCACTTT
V: TRBV6-5; J: TRBJ2-7; D: .; size: .; CDR3: CASTQGISYEQYF; DNA: TGTGCCAGCACCCAGGGGATCTCCTACGAGCAGTACTTC
V: TRBV10-3; J: TRBJ2-3; D: TRBD2; size: once; CDR3: CAISDGLAGGSTDTQYF; DNA: TGTGCCATCAGTGATGGACTAGCGGGGGGTAGCACAGATACGCAGTATTTT
V: TRBV7-9; J: TRBJ2-1; D: TRBD2; size: few; CDR3: CASSLSLGRRAFEQFF; DNA: TGTGCCAGCAGCTTATCCCTCGGGAGGAGGGCCTTTGAGCAGTTCTTC
V: TRBV7-2; J: TRBJ1-1; D: .; size: .; CDR3: CASSFSTGWGTEAFF; DNA: TGTGCCAGCAGCTTTTCTACAGGGTGGGGCACTGAAGCTTTCTTT
V: TRBV5-4; J: TRBJ2-1; D: TRBD2; size: .; CDR3: CASSLGGGAQNEQFF; DNA: TGTGCCAGCAGCTTGGGCGGGGGGGCCCAGAATGAGCAGTTCTTC
V: TRBV28; J: TRBJ1-1; D: .; size: .; CDR3: CASSPGVWGTEAFF; DNA: TGTGCCAGCAGCCCCGGGGTCTGGGGCACTGAAGCTTTCTTT
V: TRBV7-2; J: TRBJ2-5; D: .; size: .; CDR3: CASSPRGIETQYF; DNA: TGTGCCAGCAGCCCCCGGGGAATAGAGACCCAGTACTTC
V: TRBV5-1; J: TRBJ2-2; D: .; size: .; CDR3: CASSLFALASSAGELFF; DNA: TGCGCCAGCAGCTTGTTCGCGTTGGCTAGTAGTGCCGGGGAGCTGTTTTTT
V: TRBV7-8; J: TRBJ2-3; D: TRBD2; size: .; CDR3: CASSLALAGLPDTQYF; DNA: TGTGCCAGCAGCTTAGCGCTAGCGGGGCTGCCAGATACGCAGTATTTT
V: TRBV6-1; J: TRBJ1-5; D: .; size: .; CDR3: CASIQQGSNQPQHF; DNA: TGTGCCAGCATCCAACAGGGTAGCAATCAGCCCCAGCATTTT
V: TRBV4-1; J: TRBJ2-7; D: TRBD1; size: few; CDR3: CASSQADRLHEQYF; DNA: TGCGCCAGCAGCCAAGCGGACAGGTTGCACGAGCAGTACTTC
V: TRBV28; J: TRBJ2-1; D: TRBD2; size: .; CDR3: CASSGGLAGGPYSYNEQFF; DNA: TGTGCCAGCAGTGGGGGACTAGCGGGGGGTCCCTACTCCTACAATGAGCAGTTCTTC
V: TRBV7-6; J: TRBJ1-6; D: TRBD1; size: .; CDR3: CASSFHLRQGNSPLHF; DNA: TGTGCCAGCAGCTTTCACCTACGACAGGGAAATTCACCCCTCCACTTT
V: TRBV14; J: TRBJ2-2; D: TRBD1; size: .; CDR3: CASSPRTGWTGELFF; DNA: TGTGCCAGTAGTCCCCGGACAGGGTGGACCGGGGAGCTGTTTTTT
V: TRBV13; J: TRBJ1-1; D: TRBD1; size: .; CDR3: CASSLSPGGVGMNTEAFF; DNA: TGTGCCAGCAGCTTAAGCCCAGGGGGCGTCGGTATGAACACTGAAGCTTTCTTT
V: TRBV7-9; J: TRBJ1-2; D: .; size: .; CDR3: CASSLPGNYGYTF; DNA: TGTGCCAGCAGCTTACCGGGTAACTATGGCTACACCTTC
V: TRBV30; J: TRBJ2-7; D: TRBD1; size: .; CDR3: CAWSETGGRYEQYF; DNA: TGTGCCTGGAGTGAAACAGGGGGGAGGTACGAGCAGTACTTC
V: TRBV5-6; J: TRBJ2-3; D: TRBD1; size: .; CDR3: CASSHWGDRVGTDTQYF; DNA: TGTGCCAGCAGCCATTGGGGGGACAGGGTAGGCACAGATACGCAGTATTTT
V: TRBV7-2; J: TRBJ1-4; D: TRBD1; size: once; CDR3: CASSAGGTTNEKLFF; DNA: TGTGCCAGCAGCGCAGGGGGAACAACTAATGAAAAACTGTTTTTT
V: TRBV5-4; J: TRBJ2-1; D: TRBD2; size: .; CDR3: CASSYGRLAGDEQFF; DNA: TGTGCCAGCAGCTATGGGCGGCTAGCGGGGGATGAGCAGTTCTTC
V: TRBV28; J: TRBJ2-5; D: TRBD2; size: .; CDR3: CASSLGGGALQETQYF; DNA: TGTGCCAGCAGTTTGGGCGGGGGAGCTCTACAAGAGACCCAGTACTTC